This T cell receptor (beta chain) originates from a study of blood T cell repertoires in COVID-19. There are a few counts of this clone. Trimming left V 2 bases short and J 0 bases short, with 12 bases between. Germline lookup yields CDR1 SGHRS and CDR2 YFSETQ. The CDR3 sequence is 16 residues long. The method was immunoSEQ multiplex PCR; TCRdb's version includes in-frame clones alone and lacks a portion of them. The sample has roughly 300,000 clones, around 84% seen once. The sequence came from a woman in her late teens or twenties who had recovered from COVID-19. Sequenced material: PBMCs or T cells enriched from blood (not recorded which). V usage is TRBV5-1 and J usage is TRBJ1-3; D ambiguous. CDR3 loop: CASSFGSEISGNTIYF. The CDR3 region has the DNA TGCGCCAGCAGCTTCGGGTCAGAGATCTCTGGAAACACCATATATTTT. The variable domain in full, with the rest retrieved from reference TRBV5-1 and TRBJ1-3, is KAGVTQTPRYLIKTRGQQVTLSCSPISGHRSVSWYQQTPGQGLQFLFEYFSETQRNKGNFPGRFSGRQFSNSRSEMNVSTLELGDSALYLCASSFGSEISGNTIYFGEGSWLTVV.